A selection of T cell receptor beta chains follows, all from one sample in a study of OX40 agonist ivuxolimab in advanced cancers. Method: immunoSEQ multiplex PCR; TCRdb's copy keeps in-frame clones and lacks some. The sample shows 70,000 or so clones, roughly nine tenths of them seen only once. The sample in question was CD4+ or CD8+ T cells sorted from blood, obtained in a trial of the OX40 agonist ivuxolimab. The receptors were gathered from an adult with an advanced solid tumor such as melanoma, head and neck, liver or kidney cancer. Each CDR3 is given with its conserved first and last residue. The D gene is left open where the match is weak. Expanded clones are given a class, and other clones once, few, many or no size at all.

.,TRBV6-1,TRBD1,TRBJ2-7,CASSGQGVSYEQYF,TGTGCCAGCAGTGGACAGGGGGTCTCCTACGAGCAGTACTTC
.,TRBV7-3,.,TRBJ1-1,CAASQVRGNKAFF,TGTGCCGCCTCCCAGGTTAGGGGAAATAAAGCTTTCTTT
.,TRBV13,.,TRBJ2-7,CASSPGNTGEQYF,TGTGCCAGCAGCCCAGGAAACACAGGGGAGCAGTACTTC
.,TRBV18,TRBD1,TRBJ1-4,CASSLGTGVLNEKLFF,TGTGCCAGCTCACTTGGGACAGGGGTCCTTAATGAAAAACTGTTTTTT
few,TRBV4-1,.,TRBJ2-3,CASSQVNLISTDTQYF,TGCGCCAGCAGCCAAGTCAATCTAATTAGCACAGATACGCAGTATTTT
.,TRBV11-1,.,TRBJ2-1,CASSLRGGAVRKADEQFF,TGTGCCAGCAGCCTCCGCGGGGGCGCCGTAAGAAAGGCCGATGAGCAGTTCTTC
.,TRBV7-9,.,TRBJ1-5,CASSSGAGGRQPQHF,TGTGCCAGCAGCTCCGGAGCGGGGGGCCGGCAGCCCCAGCATTTT
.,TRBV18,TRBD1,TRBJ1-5,CASSEGTVRNQPQHF,TGTGCCAGCTCGGAAGGGACAGTTAGAAATCAGCCCCAGCATTTT
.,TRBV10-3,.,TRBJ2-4,CAISFDKIGIQYF,TGTGCCATCAGTTTTGACAAGATTGGCATTCAGTACTTC
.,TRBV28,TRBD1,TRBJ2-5,CASNRGNQETQYF,TGTGCCAGCAACAGGGGTAACCAAGAGACCCAGTACTTC
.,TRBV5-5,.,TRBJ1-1,CASSLAGDTEAFF,TGTGCCAGCAGCTTGGCCGGGGACACTGAAGCTTTCTTT
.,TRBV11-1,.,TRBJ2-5,CASSFSGGYETQYF,TGTGCCAGCAGCTTTTCCGGGGGTTACGAGACCCAGTACTTC
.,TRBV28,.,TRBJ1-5,CASSLAGTHYQPQHF,TGTGCCAGCAGTTTGGCCGGGACGCACTATCAGCCCCAGCATTTT
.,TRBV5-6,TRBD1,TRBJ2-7,CASSYRQGAGEQYF,TGTGCCAGCAGCTACCGACAGGGGGCGGGGGAGCAGTACTTC
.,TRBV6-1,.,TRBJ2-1,CALRGNSYNEQFF,TGTGCCCTGAGGGGGAACTCCTACAATGAGCAGTTCTTC
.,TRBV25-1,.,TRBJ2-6,CASRQTSTGANVLTF,TGTGCCAGCAGACAGACGAGCACTGGGGCCAACGTCCTGACTTTC
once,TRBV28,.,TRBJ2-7,CAIRRSGYEQYF,TGTGCCATCCGTCGGAGCGGGTACGAGCAGTACTTC
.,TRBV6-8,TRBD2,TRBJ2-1,CASSYPQMAGGYNEQFF,TGTGCCAGCAGTTACCCCCAAATGGCGGGGGGGTACAATGAGCAGTTCTTC
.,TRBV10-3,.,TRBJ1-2,CAISESGYGYTF,TGTGCCATCAGTGAGTCTGGTTATGGCTACACCTTC
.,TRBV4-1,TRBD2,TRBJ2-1,CASSQSGSGQFF,TGCGCCAGCAGCCAAAGCGGGAGTGGTCAGTTCTTC
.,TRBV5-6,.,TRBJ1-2,CASSFTGLNYGYTF,TGTGCCAGCAGCTTTACGGGCCTTAACTATGGCTACACCTTC
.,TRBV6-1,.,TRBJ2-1,CASSRFETHNEQFF,TGTGCCAGCAGTCGATTCGAGACCCATAATGAGCAGTTCTTC
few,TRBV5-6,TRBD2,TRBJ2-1,CASVKSGRALNEQFF,TGTGCCAGCGTAAAGAGCGGGAGGGCCTTAAATGAGCAGTTCTTC
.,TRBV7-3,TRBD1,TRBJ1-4,CASTPGQGSHEKLFF,TGTGCCAGCACCCCTGGACAGGGGTCTCATGAAAAACTGTTTTTT
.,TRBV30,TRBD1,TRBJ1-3,CAWGKGQGTGNTIYF,TGTGCCTGGGGGAAGGGACAGGGAACTGGAAACACCATATATTTT
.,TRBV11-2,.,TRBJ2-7,CASRSSRHYEQYF,TGTGCCAGCAGGTCTTCGAGACACTACGAGCAGTACTTC
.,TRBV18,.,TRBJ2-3,CASSPGTPTDTQYF,TGTGCCAGCTCACCGGGGACTCCCACAGATACGCAGTATTTT
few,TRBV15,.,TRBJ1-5,CATSRPPVQPQHF,TGTGCCACCAGCAGACCCCCCGTTCAGCCCCAGCATTTT